The sequence of this TCR beta chain was determined in a study of blood T cell repertoires in COVID-19. This clone has a handful of counts. The method was immunoSEQ multiplex PCR; TCRdb's version includes in-frame clones alone and lacks a portion of them. The data hold approximately 82,000 clones, with almost 85% observed a single time. Sequencing was performed on peripheral blood. This sequence originates from a man over 45 with active or convalescent COVID-19.

CDR3 in amino acids: CASSVTFGPYEQYF. CDR3 DNA sequence: TGTGCCAGCAGTGTTACCTTCGGTCCCTACGAGCAGTACTTC. The chain uses TRBV2 and TRBJ2-7; D gene uncertain. Trimming took off 4 bases at V and 2 bases at J, with 12 bases between the two ends. Germline V gene lookup returns CDR1 SNHLY and CDR2 FYNNEI. The CDR3 contains 14 residues.